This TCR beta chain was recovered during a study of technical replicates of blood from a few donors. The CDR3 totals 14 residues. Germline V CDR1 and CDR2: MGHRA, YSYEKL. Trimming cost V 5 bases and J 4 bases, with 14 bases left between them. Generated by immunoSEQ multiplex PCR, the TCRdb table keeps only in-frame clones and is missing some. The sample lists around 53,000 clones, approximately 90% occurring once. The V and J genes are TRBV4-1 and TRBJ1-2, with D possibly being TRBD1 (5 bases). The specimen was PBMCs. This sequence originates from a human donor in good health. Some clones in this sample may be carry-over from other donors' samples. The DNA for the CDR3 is TGCGCCAGCAGCTTACAGGTCGCAGGCTATGGCTACACCTTC. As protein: CASSLQVAGYGYTF.